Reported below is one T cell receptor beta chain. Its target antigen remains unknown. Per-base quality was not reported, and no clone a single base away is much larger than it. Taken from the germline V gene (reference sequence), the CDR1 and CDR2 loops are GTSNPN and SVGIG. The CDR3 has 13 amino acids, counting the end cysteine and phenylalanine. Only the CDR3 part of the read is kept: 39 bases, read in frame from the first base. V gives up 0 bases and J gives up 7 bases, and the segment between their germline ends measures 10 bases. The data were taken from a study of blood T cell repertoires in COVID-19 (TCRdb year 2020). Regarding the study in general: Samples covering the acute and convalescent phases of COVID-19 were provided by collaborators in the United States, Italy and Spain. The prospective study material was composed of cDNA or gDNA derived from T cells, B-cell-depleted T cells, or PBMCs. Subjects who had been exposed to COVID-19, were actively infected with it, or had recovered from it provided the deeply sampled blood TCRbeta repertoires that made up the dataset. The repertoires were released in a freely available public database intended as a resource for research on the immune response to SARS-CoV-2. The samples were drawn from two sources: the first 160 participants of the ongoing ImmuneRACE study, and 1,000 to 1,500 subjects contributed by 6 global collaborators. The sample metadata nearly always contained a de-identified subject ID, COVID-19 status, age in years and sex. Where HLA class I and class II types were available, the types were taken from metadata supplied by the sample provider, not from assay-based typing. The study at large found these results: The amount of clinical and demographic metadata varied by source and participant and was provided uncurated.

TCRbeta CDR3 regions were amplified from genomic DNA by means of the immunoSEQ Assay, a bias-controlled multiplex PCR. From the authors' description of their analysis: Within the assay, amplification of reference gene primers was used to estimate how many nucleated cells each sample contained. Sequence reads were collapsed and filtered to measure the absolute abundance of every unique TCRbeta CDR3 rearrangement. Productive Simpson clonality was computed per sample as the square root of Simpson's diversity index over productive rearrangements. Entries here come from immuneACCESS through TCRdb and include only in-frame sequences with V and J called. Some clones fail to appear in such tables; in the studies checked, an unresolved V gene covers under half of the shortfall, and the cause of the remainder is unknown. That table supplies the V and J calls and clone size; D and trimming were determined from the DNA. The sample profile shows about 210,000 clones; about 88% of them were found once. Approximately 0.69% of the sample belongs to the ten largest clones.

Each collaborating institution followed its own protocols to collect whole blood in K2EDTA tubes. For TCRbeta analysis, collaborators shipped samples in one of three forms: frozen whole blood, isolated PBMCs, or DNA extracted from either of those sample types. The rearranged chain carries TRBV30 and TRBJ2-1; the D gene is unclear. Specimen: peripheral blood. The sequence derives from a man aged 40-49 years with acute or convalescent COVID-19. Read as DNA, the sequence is TGTGCCTGGAGTGTACAAATCAAGAATGAGCAGTTCTTC. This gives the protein CAWSVQIKNEQFF.